The clone carrying this T cell receptor beta chain showed up many times. Its target is unknown. The sample belongs to a study of T cell repertoires in cytomegalovirus infection. Study-wide background: Signatures in public TCR beta sequences pointed to both CMV infection and matching HLA type. Findings and caveats of the study: Frequencies of public TCR beta families were cumulated, and this identified carriers of CMV plus the relevant HLA.

The CDR3 spans 14 residues. The trim removed 5 bases at V and 6 bases at J, leaving 6 bases unmatched. Germline CDR1 LNHDA, CDR2 SQIVND (reference sequence). TCRdb analysed the reads with MiXCR anew, one entry per CDR3 protein. This sample has hundreds of thousands of distinct CDR3 sequences, with about 11% found just once. This sequence joins TRBV19 and TRBJ2-1, with TRBD2 identical over 8 bases. The sequence came from a human donor in good health (CMV status not recorded). Some clones in this sample may be carry-over from other donors' samples. Sequenced input: PBMCs. The chain's CDR3 is CASSQLAVLNEQFF. DNA for the CDR3: TGTGCCAGTAGTCAACTAGCGGTACTCAATGAGCAGTTCTTC.